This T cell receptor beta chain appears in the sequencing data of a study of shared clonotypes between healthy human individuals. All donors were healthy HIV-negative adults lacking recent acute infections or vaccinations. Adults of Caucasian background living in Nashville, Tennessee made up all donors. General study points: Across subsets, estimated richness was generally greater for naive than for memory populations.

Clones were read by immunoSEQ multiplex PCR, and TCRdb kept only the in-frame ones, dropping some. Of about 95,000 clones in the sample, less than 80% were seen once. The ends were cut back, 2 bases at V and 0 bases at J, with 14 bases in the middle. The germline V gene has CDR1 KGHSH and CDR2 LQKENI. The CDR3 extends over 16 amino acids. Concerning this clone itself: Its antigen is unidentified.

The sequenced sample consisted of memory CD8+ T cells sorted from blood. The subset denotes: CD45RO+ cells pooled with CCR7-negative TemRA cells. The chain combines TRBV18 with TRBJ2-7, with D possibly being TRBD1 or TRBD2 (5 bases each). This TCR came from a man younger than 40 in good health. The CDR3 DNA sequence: TGTGCCAGCTCACCAAACCGGGACGGACACTCCTACGAGCAGTACTTC. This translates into CASSPNRDGHSYEQYF.